This T cell receptor beta chain was identified in a study of cytomegalovirus exposure and HLA in healthy donors. General study points: Later, an analysis showed that TCR beta chains associated with HLA were more clonally expanded than others that were equally common. In a later analysis, TCR association rates varied by HLA locus: DRB1 most, HLA-C fewest. A missense variant in DCLRE1C was later tied to TCR beta V- and J-gene trimming.

Comments on this clone: Its antigen is not known.

Primers for the PCR totalled 60 Vbeta and 13 Jbeta. Only in-frame clones appear in the TCRdb table, and some are missing; sequencing was by immunoSEQ multiplex PCR. The sample shows 150,000 to 200,000 clones, approximately 72% of them seen only once. Sequenced material: PBMCs. This TCR was sampled from a human donor in good health.

In nucleotides, the CDR3 is TGTGCCAGCAGCTCGACAGGGAAACCTAACTATGGCTACACCTTC. It is translated as CASSSTGKPNYGYTF. This sequence joins TRBV5-6 and TRBJ1-2, with 7 bases aligning to TRBD1. The V and J ends lost 3 bases and 0 bases, in that order; junction bases with no gene match: 5. CDR3 length: 15 amino acids. Germline CDR1 reads SGHDT; CDR2 reads YYEEEE.